The next 17 T cell receptor beta chains were all read from a single sample in a study of shared clonotypes between healthy human individuals. TCRdb's table, derived via immunoSEQ multiplex PCR, lists solely in-frame clones and lacks some. This table holds 450,000 to 500,000 clones, less than 80% found once. Sequencing was done on a sample of PBMCs. The receptor source for this set is a middle-aged woman in good health. Some clones in this sample may be carry-over from other donors' samples.

The chain employs TRBV7-2 and TRBJ1-4; D is possibly TRBD1 (5 bases). The CDR3 length is 14 residues. In germline, CDR1 is SGHTA, CDR2 FQGNSA. V lost 3 bases and J lost 7, with 12 bases in between. CDR3 loop: CASSFGGRVEKLFF. CDR3 in DNA: TGTGCCAGCAGCTTCGGGGGAAGGGTTGAAAAACTGTTTTTT.

The rearrangement links TRBV7-6 to TRBJ2-3; D perhaps matches TRBD1 (6 bases). Looked up from germline, CDR1 is SGHVS and CDR2 is FNYEAQ. The CDR3 is made up of 12 amino acids. V lost 5 bases and J lost 6, with 9 bases in between. The DNA for the CDR3 is TGTGCCAGCAGCGTGAGGGGGGATACGCAGTATTTT. Amino acids: CASSVRGDTQYF.

The chain employs TRBV20-1 and TRBJ2-7; possibly TRBD1 for D (6 bases). Trimming pared 6 bases from V and 3 bases from J, leaving 9 bases between. The germline CDR1 and CDR2 sequences are DFQATT and SNEGSKA (reference sequence). This CDR3 has 11 residues. The CDR3 spells CSARDIYEQYF. CDR3 in DNA: TGCAGTGCCCGGGACATCTACGAGCAGTACTTC.

Concerning this clone itself: One base away lies a much larger clone, so this may be a sequencing read error. V is TRBV4-3 and J is TRBJ2-6, with D perhaps TRBD1 (5 bases). From germline, CDR1 is LGHNA and CDR2 YSLEER. The length of the CDR3 is 16 residues. The CDR3 DNA reads TGCGCCAGCAGCCAAGATTGGGGCTCTTGGGCCAACGTCCTGACTTTC. As protein: CASSQDWGSWANVLTF.

The chain recombines TRBV5-1 with TRBJ2-7; D gene uncertain. Germline values: CDR1 SGHRS, CDR2 YFSETQ. V was shortened by 4 bases and J by 4 bases, with 12 bases between the two germline ends. This CDR3 contains 13 residues. CDR3 DNA: TGCGCCAGCAGCGGCGGAGCCCAATACGAGCAGTACTTC. Protein sequence: CASSGGAQYEQYF.

The V and J genes are TRBV19 and TRBJ1-5, with TRBD1 as a possible D gene (6 bases). Germline CDR1 LNHDA, CDR2 SQIVND (reference sequence). This CDR3 contains 18 residues. The V gene lost 7 bases and the J gene lost 2 bases, with 24 bases spanning the gap. The CDR3 coding sequence is TGTGCCAGTACCACGAGGGGGAGTGGGACTTTGGGCAATCAGCCCCAGCATTTT. Residues: CASTTRGSGTLGNQPQHF.

The V gene is TRBV30, the J gene TRBJ2-1, with 9 bases that match TRBD2. Losses at the gene ends were 3 bases for V and 3 bases for J; bases not matched to a gene: 6. The germline V gene encodes CDR1 GTSNPN and CDR2 SVGIG (reference sequence). This CDR3 contains 15 residues. The CDR3, as DNA: TGTGCCTGGAGCCGAGAACTAGCGGGCTACAATGAGCAGTTCTTC. Residues: CAWSRELAGYNEQFF.

Worth noting for this clone: At one boundary the junction diverges from the germline segment, which might be a read error. V and J are TRBV7-7 and TRBJ2-1; D possibly corresponds to TRBD2 (7 bases). Germline CDR1 reads SSHAT; CDR2 reads FNYEAQ (reference sequence). This CDR3 is built from 17 residues. CDR3 amino acids: CASSPRGGVRSYNEQFF. CDR3 sequence (DNA): TGTGCTAGCAGCCCTAGGGGGGGGGTTCGCTCCTACAATGAGCAGTTCTTC.

As to this clone: A junction boundary mismatches the germline segment, possibly from a read error. The genes are TRBV7-9 and TRBJ2-1; 16 bases fit TRBD2. CDR3 length equals 17 residues. The germline V gene encodes CDR1 SEHNR and CDR2 FQNEAQ (reference sequence). CDR3 sequence reads: CASSPEMGLAGGPVSIF. CDR3 nucleotide sequence: TGTGCCAGCAGCCCCGAAATGGGACTAGCGGGAGGGCCGGTCTCGATCTTC.

J is TRBJ2-1 and V is TRBV7-7, with TRBD2 identical over 14 bases. CDR1 and CDR2 from the germline V gene are SSHAT and FNYEAQ (reference sequence). Germline trimming cut 5 bases from V and 3 bases from J; bases unmatched to any gene: 6. The CDR3 consists of 17 residues. CDR3 in DNA: TGTGCCAGCAGCCCGGGACTAGCGGGAGCGGGCTACAATGAGCAGTTCTTC. Amino acids: CASSPGLAGAGYNEQFF.

This sequence joins TRBV7-2 and TRBJ2-3; D unclear. Germline-derived CDR1 and CDR2 are SGHTA and FQGNSA. Trimming took off 5 bases at V and 4 bases at J, with 16 bases between the two ends. This CDR3 comprises 15 residues. The CDR3: CASSPWTSGPDTQYF. CDR3 bases: TGTGCCAGCAGCCCGTGGACCTCAGGACCAGATACGCAGTATTTT.

The chain is built from TRBV6-6 and TRBJ1-4, with 8 nucleotides matching TRBD1. The CDR3 extends over 14 amino acids. CDR1 is MNHNY, CDR2 SVGAGI, per germline (reference sequence). V shed 6 bases and J 8 bases; nucleotides not matched to a gene: 8. The CDR3 spells CASRPGGAREKLFF. In DNA form, the CDR3 reads TGTGCCAGCAGGCCAGGGGGCGCAAGGGAAAAACTGTTTTTT.

V and J are TRBV13 and TRBJ1-1; D is ambiguous. CDR1 is PRHDT and CDR2 is FYEKMQ in the germline V gene (reference sequence). Trimming took off 3 bases at V and 2 bases at J, with 7 bases between the two ends. The CDR3 totals 13 residues. Here the CDR3 reads CASSFGPNTEAFF. Written as DNA, the CDR3 is TGTGCCAGCAGCTTCGGCCCAAACACTGAAGCTTTCTTT.

The CDR3 sequence is CASSFTGDNTGELFF. The DNA of the CDR3 is TGTGCCAGCAGCTTCACAGGGGACAACACCGGGGAGCTGTTTTTT. The V call is TRBV7-9, the J call TRBJ2-2, with TRBD1 identical over 7 bases. Trimming at V came to 3 bases and at J to 2 bases, leaving 3 bases not matched to a gene. Germline V gene data show CDR1 as SEHNR and CDR2 as FQNEAQ (reference sequence). This CDR3 spans 15 amino acids.

V is TRBV5-6 and J is TRBJ2-7; no definite D call. The CDR3 sequence is 16 residues long. The V gene lost 1 base and the J gene lost 0 bases, with 14 bases spanning the gap. The V gene's germline CDR1 is SGHDT and CDR2 YYEEEE. CDR3 region: CASSLLPGSSSYEQYF. The CDR3 DNA reads as TGTGCCAGCAGCTTGTTACCGGGCTCAAGCTCCTACGAGCAGTACTTC.

The table lists this clone with a few counts. This probably arose from a read error, given a far larger clone one base away. This chain links TRBV30 with TRBJ2-5; D perhaps matches TRBD1 (5 bases). This CDR3 is 15 amino acids long. In germline, CDR1 is GTSNPN, CDR2 SVGIG (reference sequence). Trimming took off 0 bases at V and 1 base at J, with 12 bases between the two ends. DNA of the CDR3: TGTGCCTGGAGTGTACTCGGACACTGCCAAGAGACCCAGTACTTC. This encodes CAWSVLGHCQETQYF.

The V and J genes are TRBV5-1 and TRBJ2-1; tentatively, D is TRBD1 or TRBD2 (5 bases each). Trimming left V 2 bases short and J 12 bases short, with 21 bases between. The CDR3 is made up of 15 amino acids. The germline gives CDR1 SGHRS, CDR2 YFSETQ. In DNA form, the CDR3 reads TGCGCCAGCAGCTTATTACCCCGGGTCAGGGACGGGCAGTTCTTC. Its translation: CASSLLPRVRDGQFF.